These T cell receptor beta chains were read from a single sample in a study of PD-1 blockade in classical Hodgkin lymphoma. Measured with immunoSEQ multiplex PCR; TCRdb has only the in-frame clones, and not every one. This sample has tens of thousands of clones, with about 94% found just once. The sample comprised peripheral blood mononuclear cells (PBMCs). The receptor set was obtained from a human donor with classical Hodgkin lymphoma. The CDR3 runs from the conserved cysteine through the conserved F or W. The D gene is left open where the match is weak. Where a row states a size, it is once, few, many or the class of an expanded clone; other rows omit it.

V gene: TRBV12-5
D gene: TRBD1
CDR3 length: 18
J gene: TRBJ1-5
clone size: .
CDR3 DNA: TGTGCTAGTGGTTTCTCGGGACAGGGGGCATATAGCAATCAGCCCCAGCATTTT
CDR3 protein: CASGFSGQGAYSNQPQHF

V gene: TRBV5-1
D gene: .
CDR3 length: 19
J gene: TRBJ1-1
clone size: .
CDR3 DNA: TGCGCCAGCAGCTTGGAGGGCCCGGGGGCAGGGGTGATGAACACTGAAGCTTTCTTT
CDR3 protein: CASSLEGPGAGVMNTEAFF

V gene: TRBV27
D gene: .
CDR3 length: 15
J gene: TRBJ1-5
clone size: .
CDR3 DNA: TGTGCCAGCAGTTTATTTCAGGGTGTCAATCAGCCCCAGCATTTT
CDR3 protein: CASSLFQGVNQPQHF

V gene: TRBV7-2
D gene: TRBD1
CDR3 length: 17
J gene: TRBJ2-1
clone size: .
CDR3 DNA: TGTGCCAGCAGCTTAACCGGGACAGGGATCTCCTACAATGAGCAGTTCTTC
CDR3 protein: CASSLTGTGISYNEQFF

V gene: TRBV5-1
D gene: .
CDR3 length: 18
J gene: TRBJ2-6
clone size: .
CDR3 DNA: TGCGCCAGCAGTACGGTGGGGGGCGCGGGACCTGGGGCCAACGTCCTGACTTTC
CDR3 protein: CASSTVGGAGPGANVLTF

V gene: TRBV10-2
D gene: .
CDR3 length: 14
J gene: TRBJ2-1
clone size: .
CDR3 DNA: TGCGCCAGCAACGCAGGGAAATCCTACAATGAGCAGTTCTTC
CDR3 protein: CASNAGKSYNEQFF

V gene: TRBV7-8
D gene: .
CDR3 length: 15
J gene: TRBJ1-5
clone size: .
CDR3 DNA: TGTGCCAGCAGCTTCGCGACAGACCCCAATCAGCCCCAGCATTTT
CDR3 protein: CASSFATDPNQPQHF

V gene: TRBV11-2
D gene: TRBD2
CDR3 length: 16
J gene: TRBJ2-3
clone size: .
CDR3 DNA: TGTGCCAGCAGCTTAGTTGCGGGAGGGCCTCTAGATACGCAGTATTTT
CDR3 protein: CASSLVAGGPLDTQYF

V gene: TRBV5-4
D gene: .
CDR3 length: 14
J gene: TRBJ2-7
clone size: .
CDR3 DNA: TGTGCCAGCAGCTTGAGAGGGGGGGACTACGAGCAGTACTTC
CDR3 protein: CASSLRGGDYEQYF

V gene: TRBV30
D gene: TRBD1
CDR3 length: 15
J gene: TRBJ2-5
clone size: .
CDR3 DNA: TGTGCCTGGAGCCGACAGGGTGGAAGGCAAGAGACCCAGTACTTC
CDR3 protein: CAWSRQGGRQETQYF

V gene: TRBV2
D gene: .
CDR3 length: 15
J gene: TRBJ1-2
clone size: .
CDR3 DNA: TGTGCCAGCAGTGATGTTTTTAGGAGTAACTATGGCTACACCTTC
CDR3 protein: CASSDVFRSNYGYTF

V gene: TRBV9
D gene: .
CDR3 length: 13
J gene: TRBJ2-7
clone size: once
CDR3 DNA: TGTGCCAGCAGCGCAGCGGTCGGTTACGAGCAGTACTTC
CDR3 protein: CASSAAVGYEQYF

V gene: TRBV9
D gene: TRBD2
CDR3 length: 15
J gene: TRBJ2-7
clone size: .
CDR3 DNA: TGTGCCAGCAGCGTAGGAACGGGGAGGGAATACGAGCAGTACTTC
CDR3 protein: CASSVGTGREYEQYF

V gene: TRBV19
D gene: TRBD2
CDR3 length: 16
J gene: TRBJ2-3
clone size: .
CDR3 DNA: TGTGCCAGTAGTAGGACTAGCGGACCTGTCACAGATACGCAGTATTTT
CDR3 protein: CASSRTSGPVTDTQYF

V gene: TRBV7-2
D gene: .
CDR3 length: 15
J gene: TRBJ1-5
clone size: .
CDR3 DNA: TGTGCCAGCAGCTTAGCCCTGGATAGCAATCAGCCCCAGCATTTT
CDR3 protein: CASSLALDSNQPQHF

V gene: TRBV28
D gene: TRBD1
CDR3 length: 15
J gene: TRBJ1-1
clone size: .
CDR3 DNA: TGTGCCAGCAGACCCTGGACAGGCCAAAGGACTGAAGCTTTCTTT
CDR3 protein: CASRPWTGQRTEAFF

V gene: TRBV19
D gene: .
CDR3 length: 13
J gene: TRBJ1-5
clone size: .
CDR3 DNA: TGTGCCAGTAGTGTATACCAAAATCAGCCCCAGCATTTT
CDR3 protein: CASSVYQNQPQHF

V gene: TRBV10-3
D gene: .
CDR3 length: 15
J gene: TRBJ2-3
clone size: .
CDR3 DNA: TGTGCCATCAGTGATACGGAGCGCTACACAGATACGCAGTATTTT
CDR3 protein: CAISDTERYTDTQYF

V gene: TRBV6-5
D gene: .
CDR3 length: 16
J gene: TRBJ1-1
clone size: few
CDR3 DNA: TGTGCCAGCAGTTACTCGACTAAGGGAGGGCACACTGAAGCTTTCTTT
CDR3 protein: CASSYSTKGGHTEAFF

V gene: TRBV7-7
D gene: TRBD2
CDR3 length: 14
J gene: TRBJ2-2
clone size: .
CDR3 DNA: TGTGCTAGCAGCCCATCCGGGAGGCCCGGGGAGCTGTTTTTT
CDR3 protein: CASSPSGRPGELFF

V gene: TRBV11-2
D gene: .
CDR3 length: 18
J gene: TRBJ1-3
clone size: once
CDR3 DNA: TGTGCCAGCAGTTCCCAGGGGAAGGTCTCTCCCTCTGGAAACACCATATATTTT
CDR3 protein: CASSSQGKVSPSGNTIYF

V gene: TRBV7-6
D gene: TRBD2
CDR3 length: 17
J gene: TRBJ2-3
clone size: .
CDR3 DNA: TGTGCCAGCAGCTCAGGGGGACTAGCGGGCCGCACAGATACGCAGTATTTT
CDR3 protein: CASSSGGLAGRTDTQYF

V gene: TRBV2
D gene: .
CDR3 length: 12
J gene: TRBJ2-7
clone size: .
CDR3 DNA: TGTGCCACCCAGGGGCCAGGGACCGAGCAGTACTTC
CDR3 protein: CATQGPGTEQYF

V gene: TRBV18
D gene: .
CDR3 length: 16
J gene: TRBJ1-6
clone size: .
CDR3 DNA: TGTGCCAGCTCACCGAACCCCCTGGGGGGCAATTCACCCCTCCACTTT
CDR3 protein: CASSPNPLGGNSPLHF

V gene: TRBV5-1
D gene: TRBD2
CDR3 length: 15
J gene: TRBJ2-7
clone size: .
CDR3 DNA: TGCGCCAGCAGCTTGTTCCTAGCGGGGGGATACGAGCAGTACTTC
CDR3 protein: CASSLFLAGGYEQYF

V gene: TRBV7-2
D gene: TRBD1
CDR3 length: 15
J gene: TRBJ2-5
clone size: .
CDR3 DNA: TGTGCCAGCAGCTTAGGACAGGGGTGGGAAGAGACCCAGTACTTC
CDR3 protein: CASSLGQGWEETQYF

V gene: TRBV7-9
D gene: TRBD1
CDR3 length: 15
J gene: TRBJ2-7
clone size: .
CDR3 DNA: TGTGCCAGCAGCCCCCCGGGGACAGAATACTACGAGCAGTACTTC
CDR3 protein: CASSPPGTEYYEQYF

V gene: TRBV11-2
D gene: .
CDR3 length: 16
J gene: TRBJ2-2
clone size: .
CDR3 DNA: TGTGCCAGCAGCTTAGGTCTTGCGCTAAGCACCGGGGAGCTGTTTTTT
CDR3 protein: CASSLGLALSTGELFF

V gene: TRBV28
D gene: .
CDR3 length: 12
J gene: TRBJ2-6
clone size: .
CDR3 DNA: TGTGCCAGCAGTTCAGGCGCATACCCCCTGACTTTC
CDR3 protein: CASSSGAYPLTF

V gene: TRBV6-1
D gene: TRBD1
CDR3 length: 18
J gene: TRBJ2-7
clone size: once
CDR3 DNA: TGTGCCAGCAGTGAGGCACTATCCCGAGGGGGCCAAGGCTACGAGCAGTACTTC
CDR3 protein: CASSEALSRGGQGYEQYF

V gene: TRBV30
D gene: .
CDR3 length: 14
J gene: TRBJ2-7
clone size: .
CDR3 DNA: TGTGCCTGGAGTACCGGCCCAGTCTCCTACGAGCAGTACTTC
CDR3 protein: CAWSTGPVSYEQYF

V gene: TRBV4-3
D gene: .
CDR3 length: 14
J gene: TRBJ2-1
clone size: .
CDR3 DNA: TGCGCCAGCAGCCCCGGACAGCGGATCAATGAGCAGTTCTTC
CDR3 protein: CASSPGQRINEQFF

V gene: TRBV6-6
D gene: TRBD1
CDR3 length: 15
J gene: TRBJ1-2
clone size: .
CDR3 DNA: TGTGCCAGCAGGATATCAGGGGGAACAATCTATGGCTACACCTTC
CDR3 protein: CASRISGGTIYGYTF

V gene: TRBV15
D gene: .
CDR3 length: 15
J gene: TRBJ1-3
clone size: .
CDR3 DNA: TGTGCCACCAGCACAAAGGGACCCTCTGGAAACACCATATATTTT
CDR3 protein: CATSTKGPSGNTIYF

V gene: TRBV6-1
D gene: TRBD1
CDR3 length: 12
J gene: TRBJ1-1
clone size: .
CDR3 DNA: TGTGCCAGCAGGAGGACAGGGCTTGAAGCTTTCTTT
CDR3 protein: CASRRTGLEAFF

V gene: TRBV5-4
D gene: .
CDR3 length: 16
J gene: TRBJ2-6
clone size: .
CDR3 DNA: TGTGCCAGCACCCGCCCGGGTAACTCTGGGGCCAACGTCCTGACTTTC
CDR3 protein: CASTRPGNSGANVLTF

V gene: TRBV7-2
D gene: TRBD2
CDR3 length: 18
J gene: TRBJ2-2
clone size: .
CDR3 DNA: TGTGCCAGCAGCTTAGCCTTAGCGGGGGCGCCCTCCCAGGGGGAGCTGTTTTTT
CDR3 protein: CASSLALAGAPSQGELFF